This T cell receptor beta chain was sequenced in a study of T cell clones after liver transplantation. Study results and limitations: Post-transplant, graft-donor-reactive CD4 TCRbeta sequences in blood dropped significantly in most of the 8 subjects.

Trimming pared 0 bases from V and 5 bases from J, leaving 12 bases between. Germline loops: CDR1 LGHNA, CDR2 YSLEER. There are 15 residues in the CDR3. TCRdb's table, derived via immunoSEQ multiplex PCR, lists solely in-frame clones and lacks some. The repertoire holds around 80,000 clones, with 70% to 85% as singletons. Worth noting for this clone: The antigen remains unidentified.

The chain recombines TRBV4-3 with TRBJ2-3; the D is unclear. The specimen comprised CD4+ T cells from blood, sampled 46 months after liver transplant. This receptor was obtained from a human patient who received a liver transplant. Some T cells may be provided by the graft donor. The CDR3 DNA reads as TGCGCCAGCAGCCAAGATACATTGTGGGAAGATACGCAGTATTTT. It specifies CASSQDTLWEDTQYF.